The clone carrying this T cell receptor beta chain was detected only a few times. Its antigen is not known. With 4 bases clipped from V and 6 bases from J, the junction kept 14 bases outside the gene matches. CDR3 length: 17 amino acids. The germline gives CDR1 SGHRS, CDR2 YFSETQ. Using immunoSEQ multiplex PCR, the repertoire was profiled, and TCRdb retains in-frame clones only, with some absent. This repertoire shows about 200,000 clones, more than 65% found once; its top ten account for approximately 6%. This entry is derived from a study of cytotoxic CD8 clonotypes in ibrutinib-treated CLL. The wider study: Samples yielded averages of hundreds of thousands of productive templates and fewer than 100,000 productive rearrangements. Study results and limitations: Circulating CD8+ T-cell counts were tracked by baseline clonality, which exceeded that of age-matched healthy donors.

This receptor was identified in a human donor with chronic lymphocytic leukemia. The material sequenced was PBMCs, taken after 12 months of ibrutinib treatment. This chain uses TRBV5-1 with TRBJ2-3, with 10 bases fitting TRBD1. CDR3 loop: CASSLQGQGSPGDTQYF. The CDR3 bases are TGCGCCAGCAGCCTGCAGGGACAGGGGTCCCCCGGGGATACGCAGTATTTT. The whole variable domain, filled in from reference TRBV5-1 and TRBJ2-3, reads KAGVTQTPRYLIKTRGQQVTLSCSPISGHRSVSWYQQTPGQGLQFLFEYFSETQRNKGNFPGRFSGRQFSNSRSEMNVSTLELGDSALYLCASSLQGQGSPGDTQYFGPGTRLTVL.